These 18 T cell receptor beta chains were all obtained from the same sample, sequenced in a study of blood T cell repertoires in COVID-19. Clones were sequenced by immunoSEQ multiplex PCR, and TCRdb holds only the in-frame ones, with some missing. The sample holds some 220,000 clones, 75% to 85% seen once. Sequencing was done on a sample of peripheral blood. Source of these receptors: a human donor in a cohort sampled during active COVID-19.

The rearrangement uses TRBV4-2 and TRBJ1-4, with TRBD1 identical over 7 bases. V gave up 7 bases and J gave up 8 bases; unmatched junction bases: 10. Germline CDR1 is LGHNA and CDR2 is YNFKEQ. The CDR3 extends over 14 amino acids. The CDR3: CASTGDSLNEKLFF. CDR3 sequence (DNA): TGTGCCAGCACCGGGGACAGCTTAAACGAAAAACTGTTTTTT.

This chain joins TRBV6-2 or TRBV6-3 and TRBJ2-6, with TRBD1 identical over 8 bases. V gave up 2 bases and J gave up 0 bases; unmatched junction bases: 6. The CDR3 totals 18 residues. CDR1 and CDR2 (germline): MNHEY, SVGEGT. This chain's CDR3 is CASSYADRGSSGANVLTF. In nucleotides, the CDR3 is TGTGCCAGCAGTTACGCAGACAGGGGTAGCTCTGGGGCCAACGTCCTGACTTTC.

DNA of the CDR3: TGTGCCAGCAGCTTAGAGGACAGGGGGCGCGAAAAACTGTTTTTT. Translated: CASSLEDRGREKLFF. The genes are TRBV7-8 and TRBJ1-4; TRBD1 matches 11 bases. Germline V gene lookup returns CDR1 SGHVS and CDR2 FQNEAQ. This CDR3 has 15 amino acids. V shed 1 base, J shed 8 bases, and the junction held 3 bases outside the gene matches.

The rearrangement joins TRBV5-1 to TRBJ2-1; D is perhaps TRBD2 (7 bases). The germline CDR1 and CDR2 sequences are SGHRS and YFSETQ. The CDR3 loop spans 16 amino acids. V was trimmed by 4 bases and J by 0 bases, leaving 14 bases between them. The CDR3 nucleotides read TGCGCCAGCAGCCTTGTTGGGGGGGCCTCCTACAATGAGCAGTTCTTC. It translates to CASSLVGGASYNEQFF.

In its sample, this clone was seen once. The rearrangement joins TRBV6-4 to TRBJ1-6; 8 nucleotides line up with TRBD1. The CDR3 contains 18 residues. After removal of 6 bases from V and 3 bases from J, the junction contained 13 bases not matched to a gene. CDR1 is MRHNA, CDR2 SNTAGT, per germline. CDR3 DNA sequence: TGTGCCAGCAGCCGGGACAGGTCCTCCCCTAACTATAATTCACCCCTCCACTTT. This encodes CASSRDRSSPNYNSPLHF.

The gene calls are TRBV11-1 and TRBJ2-3; D is perhaps TRBD2 (6 bases). Per the germline V gene, CDR1 is SGHAT and CDR2 is FQDESV (reference sequence). The CDR3 totals 15 residues. The germline V and J ends were trimmed by 5 bases and 3 bases, with 15 bases remaining between them. The DNA for the CDR3 is TGTGCCAGCAGCCGAGGAGGGGCTGGGACAGATACGCAGTATTTT. Its translation: CASSRGGAGTDTQYF.

The rearrangement uses TRBV14 and TRBJ1-1, with 9 bases identical to TRBD1. Germline CDR1 and CDR2: SGHDN and FVKESK. V lost 4 bases, J lost 1 base, and 4 bases stayed unmatched. This CDR3 has 15 amino acids. The CDR3 region has the DNA TGTGCCAGCAGCCCCGGGACAGGGAGGAACACTGAAGCTTTCTTT. Translating it yields CASSPGTGRNTEAFF.

The rearrangement uses TRBV11-2 and TRBJ2-4; D possibly corresponds to TRBD2 (7 bases). Trimming pared 1 base from V and 0 bases from J, leaving 13 bases between. The germline V gene has CDR1 SGHAT and CDR2 FQNNGV. This CDR3 contains 17 residues. The DNA for the CDR3 is TGTGCCAGCAGCTTAGGAGGGGGGGGTCTAGCCAAAAACATTCAGTACTTC. Residues: CASSLGGGGLAKNIQYF.

The genes are TRBV18 and TRBJ2-1, with TRBD2 matching over 8 bases. CDR1 is KGHSH, CDR2 LQKENI, per germline. V lost 3 bases and J lost 5; bases outside the gene matches: 15. The CDR3 is 18 residues long. The CDR3 spells CASSPAFKGAGDDNEQFF. The CDR3 bases are TGTGCCAGCTCACCCGCTTTTAAAGGAGCGGGAGATGACAATGAGCAGTTCTTC.

The V call is TRBV28, the J call TRBJ1-5; the D gene is possibly TRBD1 (5 bases). This CDR3 has 15 amino acids. Trimming removed 0 bases from V and 6 bases from J, with 12 bases in between. Looked up from germline, CDR1 is MDHEN and CDR2 is SYDVKM. CDR3 amino acids: CASSLWGQGAQPQHF. The CDR3 DNA reads TGTGCCAGCAGTTTATGGGGGCAGGGCGCTCAGCCCCAGCATTTT.

This sequence joins TRBV7-8 and TRBJ2-3; possible D gene TRBD2, 5 bases. The V and J ends lost 4 bases and 3 bases respectively, with 17 bases between them. The CDR3 totals 16 residues. Per germline, CDR1 SGHVS and CDR2 FQNEAQ. CDR3 DNA: TGTGCCAGCAGCTCAAAGCGGCGCCCCTTGACAGATACGCAGTATTTT. Residues: CASSSKRRPLTDTQYF.

This sequence joins TRBV13 and TRBJ2-5; tentative D call: TRBD1 (6 bases). Trimming left V 2 bases short and J 2 bases short, with 15 bases between. The CDR3 loop spans 16 amino acids. Germline values: CDR1 PRHDT, CDR2 FYEKMQ (reference sequence). Here the CDR3 DNA reads TGTGCCAGCAGCTTATCGGTAGGGGGTGTACAAGAGACCCAGTACTTC. Amino acids: CASSLSVGGVQETQYF.

The chain employs TRBV10-3 and TRBJ2-2; TRBD1 matches at 9 bases. J lost 5 bases, V lost 2 bases, and 3 bases had no gene match. The germline CDR1 and CDR2 sequences are ENHRY and SYGVKD. The CDR3 consists of 15 residues. The CDR3 sequence: CAISERTGETGELFF. CDR3 DNA: TGTGCCATCAGTGAGAGGACAGGGGAGACCGGGGAGCTGTTTTTT.

This sequence joins TRBV18 and TRBJ2-3; 11 bases line up with TRBD2. Germline V gene data show CDR1 as KGHSH and CDR2 as LQKENI. The CDR3 loop spans 19 amino acids. J gave up 1 base and V 0 bases, and 9 bases lay outside the gene matches. In DNA form, the CDR3 reads TGTGCCAGCTCACCACCCGGTAGCGGGGGGGCATCTGGCACAGATACGCAGTATTTT. Translation: CASSPPGSGGASGTDTQYF.

The V call is TRBV25-1, the J call TRBJ2-2; 8 positions match TRBD1. Germline trimming cut 4 bases from V and 1 base from J; bases unmatched to any gene: 5. Germline assignment: CDR1 MGHDK and CDR2 SYGVNS. CDR3 length: 16 amino acids. CDR3: CASSGGGTGNTGELFF. In DNA form, the CDR3 reads TGTGCCAGCAGTGGAGGTGGGACAGGGAACACCGGGGAGCTGTTTTTT.

The chain employs TRBV19 and TRBJ2-1; 9 bases align to TRBD2. The V gene end was trimmed by 1 base and the J gene end by 7 bases; junction bases not matched to a gene: 5. This CDR3 has 15 residues. Per the germline V gene, CDR1 is LNHDA and CDR2 is SQIVND (reference sequence). The CDR3 sequence is CASSIVGSGGNEQFF. CDR3 DNA sequence: TGTGCCAGTAGTATAGTCGGGAGCGGGGGGAATGAGCAGTTCTTC.

The V gene is TRBV12-3 or TRBV12-4, the J gene TRBJ1-5; D unclear. The CDR3 is made up of 13 amino acids. Trimming left V 1 base short and J 5 bases short, with 6 bases between. The CDR3 DNA is TGTGCCAGCAGTTTAGACAGTGATCAGCCCCAGCATTTT. Protein product: CASSLDSDQPQHF.

This chain uses TRBV5-4 with TRBJ1-5; 7 nucleotides match TRBD1. The CDR3 has 13 amino acids. Germline V gene data show CDR1 as SGHNT and CDR2 as YYREEE (reference sequence). The V segment lost 4 bases and the J segment 5 bases; nucleotides outside the gene matches: 3. The CDR3 reads CASSLDRDQPQHF. CDR3 DNA: TGTGCCAGCAGCCTAGACAGGGATCAGCCCCAGCATTTT.